The present TCR beta chain was sequenced within a study of siplizumab effects on memory and regulatory T cells (dated by TCRdb to about 2019). The study in broad terms: The effect of the anti-CD2 antibody siplizumab on alloreactive T-cell subsets was examined in allogeneic mixed lymphocyte reactions constructed from human PBMCs.

General conclusions and limits of the study: About 80-97% of proliferating CD4+ or CD8+ clones could not be given a naive or memory phenotype. Compared with memory T cells, unstimulated naive T cells appeared more diverse, and naive cells seemed to make a substantial contribution to the alloresponse. No functional confirmation was obtained for the suppressive function of proliferating Tregs from siplizumab cultures. Siplizumab significantly reduced the cumulative frequency of alloreactive sequences traceable to unstimulated CD4+ memory T cells. Among mappable alloreactive CD4+ clones, an average Treg-derived fraction of about 70% was observed with siplizumab, compared with 26.9% in control reactions. Sequences below about 10^-5 frequency were poorly captured, so only a minor fraction of alloreactive clones could be mapped to unstimulated subsets.

The library was built by means of the immunoSEQ multiplex PCR assay. Roughly 10^5 TCR templates per sample were assayed on the deep sequencing platform. Genomic DNA extracted from sorted T cells was used for TCRbeta CDR3 sequencing. In the authors' own workflow: The R programming language was used for the clonal analysis of the TCRbeta CDR3 data. Alloreactive CD4+ and CD8+ clones were identified by comparing unstimulated samples to CFSE-low samples taken after the reaction. Alloreactive CD4+ clones were assigned to regulatory or non-regulatory origin by matching sequences to sorted unstimulated Treg and non-Treg repertoires. TCRdb took this table from immuneACCESS and kept in-frame rearrangements with V and J called. Such tables lack part of the clones; where checked against another copy, unresolved V genes explain under half of the gap, and the rest is unexplained. V, J and clone size are those of that table, while D and trimming were read from the DNA. The sample table holds 87,000 or so clones, of which around 89% were seen once. The leading ten clones occupy roughly 14% of the sample.

TCRbeta CDR3 sequencing was performed on sorted unstimulated T cells and on proliferating T cells recovered from mixed lymphocyte reactions. Fresh whole blood from about ten HLA-typed healthy donors served as the source for isolating PBMCs. Remarks on this clone: Its antigen remains undetermined. Per-base qualities were not stored, and no clone one base away is much larger.

The source of this sequence is a human donor in good health. The sequenced sample was CD4+ T cells sorted from blood.

The CDR3 protein: CASSVEGMDEQFF. The nucleotides read TGTGCCAGCAGCGTGGAAGGGATGGATGAGCAGTTCTTC. The V and J genes are TRBV7-2 and TRBJ2-1; the D gene cannot be named for sure. The germline V gene encodes CDR1 SGHTA and CDR2 FQGNSA. A distance of 13 bases separates the germline ends of V and J, which lose 5 bases and 8 bases respectively. From the cysteine through the phenylalanine, the CDR3 covers 13 amino acids. Only the CDR3 DNA stays, 39 bases, in frame from base 1.